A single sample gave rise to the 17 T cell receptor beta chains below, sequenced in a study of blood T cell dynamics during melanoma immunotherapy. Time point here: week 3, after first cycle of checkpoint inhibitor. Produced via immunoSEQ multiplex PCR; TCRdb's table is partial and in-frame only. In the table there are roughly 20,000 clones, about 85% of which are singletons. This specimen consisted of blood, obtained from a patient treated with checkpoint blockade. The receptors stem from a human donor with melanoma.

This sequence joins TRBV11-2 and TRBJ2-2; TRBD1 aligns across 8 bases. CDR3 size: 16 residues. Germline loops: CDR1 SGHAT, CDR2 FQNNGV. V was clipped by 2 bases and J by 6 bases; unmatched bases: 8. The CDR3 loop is CASSLRRTQGAGELFF. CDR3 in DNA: TGTGCCAGCAGCTTACGCCGCACACAGGGGGCCGGGGAGCTGTTTTTT.

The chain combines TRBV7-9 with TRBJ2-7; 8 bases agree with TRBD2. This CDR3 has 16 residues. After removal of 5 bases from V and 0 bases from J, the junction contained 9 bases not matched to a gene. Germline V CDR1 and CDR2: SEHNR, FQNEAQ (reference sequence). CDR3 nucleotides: TGTGCCAGCAGCCCTCCAACCGGGAGGGACTCCTACGAGCAGTACTTC. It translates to CASSPPTGRDSYEQYF.

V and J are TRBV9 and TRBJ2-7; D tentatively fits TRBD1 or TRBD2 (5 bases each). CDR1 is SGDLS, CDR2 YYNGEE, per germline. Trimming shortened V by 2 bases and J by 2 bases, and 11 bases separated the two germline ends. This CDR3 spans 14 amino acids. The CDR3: CASSVDLGAYEQYF. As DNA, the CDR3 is TGTGCCAGCAGCGTCGACCTGGGGGCCTACGAGCAGTACTTC.

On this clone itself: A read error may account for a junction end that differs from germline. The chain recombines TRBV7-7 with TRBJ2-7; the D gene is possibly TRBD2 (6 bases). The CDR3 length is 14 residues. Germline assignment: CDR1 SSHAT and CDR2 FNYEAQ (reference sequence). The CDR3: CASSLSGDSYEQYF. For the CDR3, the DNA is TGTGCTAGCAGCTTATCGGGGGACTCCTACGAGCAGTACTTC.

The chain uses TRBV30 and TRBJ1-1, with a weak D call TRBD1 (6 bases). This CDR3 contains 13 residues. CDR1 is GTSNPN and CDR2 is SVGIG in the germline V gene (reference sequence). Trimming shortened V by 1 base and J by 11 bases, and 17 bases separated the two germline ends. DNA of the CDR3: TGTGCCTGGAGTGCCGGCGGGGGGCCATATGCTTTCTTT. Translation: CAWSAGGGPYAFF.

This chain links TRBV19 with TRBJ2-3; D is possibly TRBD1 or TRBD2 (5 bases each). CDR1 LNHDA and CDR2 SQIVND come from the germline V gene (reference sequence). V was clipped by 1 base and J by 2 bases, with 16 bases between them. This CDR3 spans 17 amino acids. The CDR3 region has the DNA TGTGCCAGTAGTATAGGGGACCCTCTAGGGGTCACAGATACGCAGTATTTT. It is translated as CASSIGDPLGVTDTQYF.

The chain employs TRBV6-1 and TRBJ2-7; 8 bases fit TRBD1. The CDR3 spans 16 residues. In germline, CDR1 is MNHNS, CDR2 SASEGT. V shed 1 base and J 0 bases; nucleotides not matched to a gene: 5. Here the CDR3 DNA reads TGTGCCAGCAGTGAAGAGTGGACAGGGTCCTCCTACGAGCAGTACTTC. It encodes CASSEEWTGSSYEQYF.

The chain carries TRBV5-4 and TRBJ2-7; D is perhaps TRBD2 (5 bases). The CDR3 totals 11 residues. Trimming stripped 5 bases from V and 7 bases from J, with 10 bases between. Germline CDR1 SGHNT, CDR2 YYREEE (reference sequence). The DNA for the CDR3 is TGTGCCAGCAGTGAGGGATGGGAGCAGTACTTC. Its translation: CASSEGWEQYF.

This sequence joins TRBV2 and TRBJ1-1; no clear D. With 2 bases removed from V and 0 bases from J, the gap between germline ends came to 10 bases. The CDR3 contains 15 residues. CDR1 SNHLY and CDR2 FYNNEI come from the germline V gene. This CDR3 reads CASSEHPAMNTEAFF. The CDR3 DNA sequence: TGTGCCAGCAGTGAACATCCAGCTATGAACACTGAAGCTTTCTTT. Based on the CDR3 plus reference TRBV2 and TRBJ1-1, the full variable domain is EPEVTQTPSHQVTQMGQEVILRCVPISNHLYFYWYRQILGQKVEFLVSFYNNEISEKSEIFDDQFSVERPDGSNFTLKIRSTKLEDSAMYFCASSEHPAMNTEAFFGQGTRLTVV.

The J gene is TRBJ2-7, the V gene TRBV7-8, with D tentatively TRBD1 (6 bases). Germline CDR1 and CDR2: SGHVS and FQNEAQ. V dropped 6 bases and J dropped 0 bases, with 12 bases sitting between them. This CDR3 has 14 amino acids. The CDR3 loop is CASSFDRSSYEQYF. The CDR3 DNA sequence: TGTGCCAGCAGTTTCGACAGGAGCTCCTACGAGCAGTACTTC.

CDR3 DNA sequence: TGTGCCAGCAGCCTCGGACTGGGGGAATATGAGCAGTACTTC. Its protein is CASSLGLGEYEQYF. The rearrangement links TRBV4-2 to TRBJ2-7, with D possibly being TRBD1 or TRBD2 (5 bases each). There are 14 residues in the CDR3. The V gene lost 4 bases and the J gene lost 7 bases, with 17 bases spanning the gap. Germline CDR1 is LGHNA and CDR2 is YNFKEQ.

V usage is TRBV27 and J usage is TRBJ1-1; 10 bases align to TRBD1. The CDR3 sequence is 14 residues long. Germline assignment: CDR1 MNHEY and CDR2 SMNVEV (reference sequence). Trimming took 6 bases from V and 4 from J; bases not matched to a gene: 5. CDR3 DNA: TGTGCCAGCAGAAGGGACAGGGGAAGCACTGAAGCTTTCTTT. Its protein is CASRRDRGSTEAFF.

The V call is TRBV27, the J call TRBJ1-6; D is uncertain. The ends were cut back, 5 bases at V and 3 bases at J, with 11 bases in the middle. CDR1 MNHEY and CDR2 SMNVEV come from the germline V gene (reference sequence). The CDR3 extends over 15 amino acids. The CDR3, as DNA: TGTGCCAGCAGTGACCTGTACAGCTATAATTCACCCCTCCACTTT. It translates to CASSDLYSYNSPLHF.

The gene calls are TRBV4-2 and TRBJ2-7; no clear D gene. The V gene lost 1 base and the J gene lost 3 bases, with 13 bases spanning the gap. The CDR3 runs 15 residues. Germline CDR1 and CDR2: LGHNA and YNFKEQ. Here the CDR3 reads CASSQGEAPDYEQYF. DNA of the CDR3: TGTGCCAGCAGCCAAGGAGAAGCCCCAGACTACGAGCAGTACTTC.

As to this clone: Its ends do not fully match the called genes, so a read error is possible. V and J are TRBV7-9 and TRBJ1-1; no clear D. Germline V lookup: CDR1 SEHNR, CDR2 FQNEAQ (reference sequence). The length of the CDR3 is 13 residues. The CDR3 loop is CASSLPETGSCAF. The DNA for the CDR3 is TGTGCCAGCAGCTTACCAGAGACCGGATCGTGCGCCTTT.

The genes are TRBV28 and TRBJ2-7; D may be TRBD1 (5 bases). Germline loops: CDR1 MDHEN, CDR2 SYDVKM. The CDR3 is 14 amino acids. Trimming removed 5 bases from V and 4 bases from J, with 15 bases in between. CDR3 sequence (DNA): TGTGCCAGCAGTCTCTATCAGGGAAGGTACGAGCAGTACTTC. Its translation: CASSLYQGRYEQYF.

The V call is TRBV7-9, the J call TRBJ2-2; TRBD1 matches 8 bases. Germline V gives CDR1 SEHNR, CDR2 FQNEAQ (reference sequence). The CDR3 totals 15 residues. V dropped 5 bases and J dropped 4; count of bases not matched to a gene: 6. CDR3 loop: CASSPQGAPTGELFF. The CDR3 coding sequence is TGTGCCAGCAGCCCCCAGGGGGCGCCCACCGGGGAGCTGTTTTTT.